This T cell receptor (beta chain) was recorded in a study of cytomegalovirus exposure and HLA in healthy donors. The study, taken as a whole, reports: Sequencing probably produced one cluster of sequence variants that were highly shared.

With regard to this clone: The antigen is unknown.

It was with 60 Vbeta and 13 Jbeta primers that the PCR ran. This table comes from immunoSEQ multiplex PCR, and its TCRdb copy is limited to in-frame clones, with some not included. The sample has 150,000 to 250,000 clones, 70% to 80% seen once. The clonotype comes from a woman in her twenties or thirties in good health and CMV-seropositive. The sequencing sample was made of PBMCs.

The CDR3 here is CASSFEREQFF. Here the CDR3 DNA reads TGTGCCAGCAGCTTTGAGAGAGAGCAGTTCTTC. This sequence joins TRBV5-4 and TRBJ2-1; D gene uncertain. Trimming stripped 2 bases from V and 10 bases from J, with 7 bases between. The V gene's germline CDR1 is SGHNT and CDR2 YYREEE (reference sequence). This CDR3 region has 11 residues.